This entry is about one T cell receptor beta chain. Its antigen specificity is not known. Base qualities are not recorded, but no much larger clone differs from it by a single base. The collaborating institutions used their own protocols to collect whole blood in K2EDTA tubes. For TCRbeta analysis, collaborators shipped samples as frozen whole blood, isolated PBMCs, or DNA extracted from either of those sample types. TCRbeta CDR3 regions were amplified from genomic DNA by means of the immunoSEQ Assay, a bias-controlled multiplex PCR. The published analysis was carried out like this. Within the assay, amplification of reference gene primers was used to estimate how many nucleated cells each sample contained. To quantify the absolute abundance of each unique TCRbeta CDR3 rearrangement, sequence reads were collapsed and filtered. For each sample, productive Simpson clonality was calculated by taking the square root of Simpson's diversity index across productive rearrangements. The table was pulled from immuneACCESS by TCRdb, which kept in-frame rearrangements only. Such tables lose some clones; where checked, under half of the loss comes from unresolved V genes, and the rest has no known cause. The V and J calls and clone size are taken from that table; D and trimming were inferred from the DNA. Across this sample there are tens of thousands of clones, with 70% to 90% seen only once. Clones ranked in the top ten supply approximately 6.2% of the sample.

The data belong to a study of blood T cell repertoires in COVID-19 (dated by TCRdb to 2019 to 2021). About the full investigation: Samples covering the acute and convalescent phases of COVID-19 were provided by collaborators in the United States, Italy and Spain. The material from the prospective study consisted of cDNA or gDNA derived from T cells, B-cell-depleted T cells, or PBMCs. The dataset comprised deeply sampled blood TCRbeta repertoires from subjects exposed to, actively infected with, or recovered from COVID-19. The repertoires were made available in a free public database intended to serve as a resource for research on the immune response to SARS-CoV-2. Samples came from the ongoing ImmuneRACE study (first 160 participants) plus 1,254 subjects from 6 global collaborators. Sample metadata almost always included a de-identified subject ID, COVID-19 status, age in years and sex. HLA class I and class II types, where available, came from metadata supplied by the sample provider rather than from assay-based typing.

CDR3 length: 14 amino acids, cysteine to phenylalanine. Just the 42-base CDR3 DNA is kept, in frame starting at base 1. Looking up the germline V gene (reference sequence) yields CDR1 GTSNPN and CDR2 SVGIG. V is pruned by 0 bases and J by 7 bases, leaving 1 base of the junction without a gene match. What the authors observed across the whole study: The quantity of clinical and demographic metadata differed by source and by participant and was supplied without curation.

What was sequenced was peripheral blood. This chain is built from TRBV30 and TRBJ1-6, and 9 junction bases match TRBD1. This TCR was sampled from a human donor in a cohort sampled during active COVID-19. The CDR3 protein: CAWSVQGANSPLHF. Here is the DNA: TGTGCCTGGAGTGTACAGGGGGCCAATTCACCCCTCCACTTT.